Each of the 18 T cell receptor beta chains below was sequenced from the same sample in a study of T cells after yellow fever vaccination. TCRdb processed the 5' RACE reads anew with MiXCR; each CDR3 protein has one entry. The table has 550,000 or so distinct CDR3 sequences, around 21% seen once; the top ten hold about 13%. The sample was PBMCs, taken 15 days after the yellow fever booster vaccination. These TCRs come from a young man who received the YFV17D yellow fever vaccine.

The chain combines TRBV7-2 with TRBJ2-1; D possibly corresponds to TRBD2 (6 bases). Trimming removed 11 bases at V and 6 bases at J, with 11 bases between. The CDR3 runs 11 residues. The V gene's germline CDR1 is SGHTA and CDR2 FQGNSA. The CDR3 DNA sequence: TGTGCCGCGGGGCTTCTCAATGAGCAGTTCTTC. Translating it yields CAAGLLNEQFF.

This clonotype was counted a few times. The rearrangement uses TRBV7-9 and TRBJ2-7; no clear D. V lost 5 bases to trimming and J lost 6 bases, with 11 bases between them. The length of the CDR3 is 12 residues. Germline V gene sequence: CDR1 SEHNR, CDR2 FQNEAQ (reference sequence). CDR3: CASSPPMGEQYF. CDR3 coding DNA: TGTGCCAGCAGCCCCCCGATGGGCGAGCAGTACTTC. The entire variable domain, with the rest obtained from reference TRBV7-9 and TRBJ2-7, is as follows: DTGVSQNPRHKITKRGQNVTFRCDPISEHNRLYWYRQTLGQGPEFLTYFQNEAQLEKSRLLSDRFSAERPKGSFSTLEIQRTEQGDSAMYLCASSPPMGEQYFGPGTRLTVT.

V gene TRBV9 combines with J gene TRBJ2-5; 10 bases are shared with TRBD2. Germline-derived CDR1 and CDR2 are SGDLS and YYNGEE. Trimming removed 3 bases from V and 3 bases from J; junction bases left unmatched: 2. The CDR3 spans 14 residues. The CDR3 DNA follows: TGTGCCAGCAGCGCCGGACTAGCGGAAGAGACCCAGTACTTC. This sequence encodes CASSAGLAEETQYF. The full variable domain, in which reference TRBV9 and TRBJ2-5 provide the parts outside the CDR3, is DSGVTQTPKHLITATGQRVTLRCSPRSGDLSVYWYQQSLDQGLQFLIQYYNGEERAKGNILERFSAQQFPDLHSELNLSSLELGDSALYFCASSAGLAEETQYFGPGTRLLVL.

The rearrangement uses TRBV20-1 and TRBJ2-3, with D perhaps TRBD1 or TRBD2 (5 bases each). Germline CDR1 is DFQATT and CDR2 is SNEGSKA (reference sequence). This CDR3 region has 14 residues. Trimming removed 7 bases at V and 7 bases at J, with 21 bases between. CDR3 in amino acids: CSVNRDGRTYTQYF. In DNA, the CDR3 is TGCAGTGTCAACCGGGACGGACGCACGTATACGCAGTATTTT.

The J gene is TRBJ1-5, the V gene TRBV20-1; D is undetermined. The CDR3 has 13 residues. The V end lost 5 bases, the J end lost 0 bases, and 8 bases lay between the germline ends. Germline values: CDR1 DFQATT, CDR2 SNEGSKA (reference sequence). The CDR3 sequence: CSAERDSNQPQHF. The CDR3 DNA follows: TGCAGTGCTGAGCGAGATAGCAATCAGCCCCAGCATTTT.

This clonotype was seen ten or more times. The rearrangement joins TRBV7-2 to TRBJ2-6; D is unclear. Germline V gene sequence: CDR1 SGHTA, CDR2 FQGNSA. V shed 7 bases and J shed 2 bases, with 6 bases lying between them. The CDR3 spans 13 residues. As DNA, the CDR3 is TGTGCCAGCACCGGAACTGGGGCCAACGTCCTGACTTTC. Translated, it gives CASTGTGANVLTF. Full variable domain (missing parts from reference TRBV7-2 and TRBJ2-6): GAGVSQSPSNKVTEKGKDVELRCDPISGHTALYWYRQSLGQGLEFLIYFQGNSAPDKSGLPSDRFSAERTGGSVSTLTIQRTQQEDSAVYLCASTGTGANVLTFGAGSRLTVL.

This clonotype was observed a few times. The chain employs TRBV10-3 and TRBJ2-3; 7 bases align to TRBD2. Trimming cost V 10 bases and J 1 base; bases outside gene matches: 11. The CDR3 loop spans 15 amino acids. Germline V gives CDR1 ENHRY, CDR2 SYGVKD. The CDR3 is CATRDVAGGTDTQYF. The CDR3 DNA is TGTGCCACTAGGGACGTCGCGGGAGGCACAGATACGCAGTATTTT.

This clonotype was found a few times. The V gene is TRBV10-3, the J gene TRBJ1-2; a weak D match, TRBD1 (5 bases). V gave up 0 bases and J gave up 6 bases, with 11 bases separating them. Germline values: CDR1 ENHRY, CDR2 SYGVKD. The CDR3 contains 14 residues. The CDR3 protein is CAISESNQGDGYTF. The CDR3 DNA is TGTGCCATCAGTGAGTCGAACCAGGGCGATGGCTACACCTTC.

The CDR3 spells CASSRGGLVGSGRFPYEQYF. In DNA form, the CDR3 reads TGTGCCAGCAGTCGCGGCGGCCTAGTGGGAAGCGGGAGGTTCCCCTACGAGCAGTACTTC. The chain couples TRBV12-3 or TRBV12-4 to TRBJ2-7; 9 positions agree with TRBD2. With V trimmed by 5 bases and J by 2 bases, 22 bases remained unmatched. The CDR3 length is 20 residues.

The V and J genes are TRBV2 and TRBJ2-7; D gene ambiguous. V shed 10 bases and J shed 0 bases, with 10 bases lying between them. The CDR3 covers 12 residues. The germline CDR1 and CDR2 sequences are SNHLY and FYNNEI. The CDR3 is CATRTNSYEQYF. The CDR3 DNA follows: TGTGCCACACGAACTAACTCCTACGAGCAGTACTTC.

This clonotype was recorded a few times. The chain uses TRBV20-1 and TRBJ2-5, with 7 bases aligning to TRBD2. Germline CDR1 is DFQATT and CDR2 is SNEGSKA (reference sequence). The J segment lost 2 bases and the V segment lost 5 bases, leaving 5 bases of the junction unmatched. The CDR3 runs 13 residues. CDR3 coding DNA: TGCAGTGCTGAGAAGCGGGGTCAAGAGACCCAGTACTTC. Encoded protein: CSAEKRGQETQYF.

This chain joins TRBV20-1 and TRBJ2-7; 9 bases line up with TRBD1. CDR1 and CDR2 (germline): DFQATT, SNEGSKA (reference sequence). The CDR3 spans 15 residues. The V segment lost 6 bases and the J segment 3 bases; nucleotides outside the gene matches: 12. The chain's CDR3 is CSASQTGQGGYEQYF. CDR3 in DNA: TGCAGTGCCAGTCAAACGGGACAGGGAGGCTACGAGCAGTACTTC.

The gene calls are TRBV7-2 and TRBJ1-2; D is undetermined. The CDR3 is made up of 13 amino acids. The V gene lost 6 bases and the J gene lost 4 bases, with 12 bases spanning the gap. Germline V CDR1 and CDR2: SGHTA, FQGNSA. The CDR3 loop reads CASRPHIGYGYTF. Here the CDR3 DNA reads TGTGCCAGCAGGCCACATATAGGCTATGGCTACACCTTC.

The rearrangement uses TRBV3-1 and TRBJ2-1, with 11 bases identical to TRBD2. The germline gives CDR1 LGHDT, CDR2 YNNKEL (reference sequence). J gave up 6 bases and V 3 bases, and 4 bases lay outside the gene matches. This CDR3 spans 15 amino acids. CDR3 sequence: CASSHLAGGPNEQFF. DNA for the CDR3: TGTGCCAGCAGCCACCTAGCGGGAGGACCCAATGAGCAGTTCTTC.

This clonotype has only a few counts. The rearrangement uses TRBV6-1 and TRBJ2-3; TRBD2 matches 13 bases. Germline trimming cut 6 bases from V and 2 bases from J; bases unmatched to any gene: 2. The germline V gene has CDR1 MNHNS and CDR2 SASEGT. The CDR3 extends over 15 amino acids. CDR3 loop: CASRLAGGSTDTQYF. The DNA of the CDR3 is TGTGCCAGCAGACTAGCGGGAGGGTCCACAGATACGCAGTATTTT.

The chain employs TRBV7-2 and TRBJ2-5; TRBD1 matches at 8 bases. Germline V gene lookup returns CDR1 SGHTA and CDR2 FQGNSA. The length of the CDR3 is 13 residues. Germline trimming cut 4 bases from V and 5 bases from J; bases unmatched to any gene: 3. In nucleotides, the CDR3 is TGTGCCAGCAGCTGGGACAGGATGGAGACCCAGTACTTC. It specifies CASSWDRMETQYF.

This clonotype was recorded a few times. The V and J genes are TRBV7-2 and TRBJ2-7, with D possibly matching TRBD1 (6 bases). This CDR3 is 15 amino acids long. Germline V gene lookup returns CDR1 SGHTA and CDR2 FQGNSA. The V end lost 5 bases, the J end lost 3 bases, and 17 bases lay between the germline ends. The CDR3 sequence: CASSPRLGRGYEQYF. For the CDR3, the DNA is TGTGCCAGCAGCCCCCGCTTGGGCAGGGGCTACGAGCAGTACTTC.

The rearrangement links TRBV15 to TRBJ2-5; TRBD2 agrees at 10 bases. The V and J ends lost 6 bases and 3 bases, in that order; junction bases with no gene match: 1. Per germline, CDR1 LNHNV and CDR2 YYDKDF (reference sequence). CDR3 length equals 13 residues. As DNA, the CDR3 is TGTGCCACCAGAGGACTAGCGGAAGAGACCCAGTACTTC. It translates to CATRGLAEETQYF. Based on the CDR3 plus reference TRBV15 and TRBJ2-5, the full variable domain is DAMVIQNPRYQVTQFGKPVTLSCSQTLNHNVMYWYQQKSSQAPKLLFHYYDKDFNNEADTPDNFQSRRPNTSFCFLDIRSPGLGDTAMYLCATRGLAEETQYFGPGTRLLVL.